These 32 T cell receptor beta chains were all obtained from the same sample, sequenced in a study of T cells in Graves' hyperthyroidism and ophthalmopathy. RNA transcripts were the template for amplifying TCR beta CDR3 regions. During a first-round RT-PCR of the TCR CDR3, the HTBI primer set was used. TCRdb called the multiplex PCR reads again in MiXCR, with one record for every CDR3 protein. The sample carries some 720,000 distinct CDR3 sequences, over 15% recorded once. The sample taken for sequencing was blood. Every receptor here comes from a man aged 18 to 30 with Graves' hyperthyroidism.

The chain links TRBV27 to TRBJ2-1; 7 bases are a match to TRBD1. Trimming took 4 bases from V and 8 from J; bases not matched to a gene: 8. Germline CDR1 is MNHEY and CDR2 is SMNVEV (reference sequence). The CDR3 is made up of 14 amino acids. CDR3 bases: TGTGCCAGCAGTTCGACAGGGCAAGATGATGAGCAGTTCTTC. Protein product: CASSSTGQDDEQFF.

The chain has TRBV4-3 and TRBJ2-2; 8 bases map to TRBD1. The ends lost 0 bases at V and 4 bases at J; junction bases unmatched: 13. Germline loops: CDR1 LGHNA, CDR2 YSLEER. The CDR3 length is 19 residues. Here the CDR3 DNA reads TGCGCCAGCAGCCAAGATAGGGCGCAGGGGGCGGGTAGCACCGGGGAGCTGTTTTTT. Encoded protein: CASSQDRAQGAGSTGELFF.

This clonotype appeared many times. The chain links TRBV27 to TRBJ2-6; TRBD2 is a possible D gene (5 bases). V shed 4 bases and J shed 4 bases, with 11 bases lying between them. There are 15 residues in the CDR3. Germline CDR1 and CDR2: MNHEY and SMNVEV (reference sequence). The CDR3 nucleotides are TGTGCCAGCAGTTCCCCGGGAAAAGGGGCCAACGTCCTGACTTTC. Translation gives CASSSPGKGANVLTF.

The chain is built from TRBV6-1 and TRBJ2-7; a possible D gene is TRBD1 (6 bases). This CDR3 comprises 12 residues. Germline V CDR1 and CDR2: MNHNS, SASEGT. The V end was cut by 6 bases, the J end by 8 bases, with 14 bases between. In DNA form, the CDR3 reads TGTGCCAGCAGGCAGGGGACGGCGAAGCAGTACTTC. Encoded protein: CASRQGTAKQYF.

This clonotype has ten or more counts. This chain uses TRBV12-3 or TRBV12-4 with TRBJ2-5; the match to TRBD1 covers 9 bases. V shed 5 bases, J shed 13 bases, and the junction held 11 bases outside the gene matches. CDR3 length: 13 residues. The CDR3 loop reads CASSPDRGRHLYF. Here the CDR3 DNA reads TGTGCCAGCAGTCCGGACAGGGGACGACATTTGTACTTC.

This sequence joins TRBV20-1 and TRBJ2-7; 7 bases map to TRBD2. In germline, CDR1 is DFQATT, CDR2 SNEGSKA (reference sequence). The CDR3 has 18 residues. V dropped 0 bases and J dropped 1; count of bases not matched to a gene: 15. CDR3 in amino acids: CSARESSDWGGVSYEQYF. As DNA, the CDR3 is TGCAGTGCTAGAGAAAGCAGCGATTGGGGGGGGGTGTCCTACGAGCAGTACTTC.

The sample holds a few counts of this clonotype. The CDR3 loop reads CASSSDRGSEAFF. CDR3 DNA sequence: TGCGCCAGCAGCTCGGACAGGGGGTCCGAAGCTTTCTTT. V and J are TRBV5-1 and TRBJ1-1, with 10 bases that match TRBD1. CDR3 size: 13 residues. The junction had 4 bases not matched to a gene; V was cut back by 3 bases and J by 8 bases. CDR1 is SGHRS, CDR2 YFSETQ, per germline.

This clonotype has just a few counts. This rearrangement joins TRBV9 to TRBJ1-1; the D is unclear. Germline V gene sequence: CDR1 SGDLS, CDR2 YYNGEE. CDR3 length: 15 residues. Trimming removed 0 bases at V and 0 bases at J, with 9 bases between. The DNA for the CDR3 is TGTGCCAGCAGCGTAGTCTACACGGTGAACACTGAAGCTTTCTTT. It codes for CASSVVYTVNTEAFF.

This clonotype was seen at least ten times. Here the CDR3 reads CASSLEVGQPQHF. Here the CDR3 DNA reads TGCGCCAGCAGCTTGGAAGTCGGGCAGCCCCAGCATTTT. This rearrangement joins TRBV5-1 to TRBJ1-5; unclear D gene. Germline CDR1 SGHRS, CDR2 YFSETQ. Trimming stripped 0 bases from V and 7 bases from J, with 8 bases between. CDR3 length: 13 residues.

The CDR3 DNA reads as TGCGCCAGCAGCCAATTATTCCTAGTAGCGGGAGCTAGAGAGCAGTACTTC. Protein product: CASSQLFLVAGAREQYF. The chain couples TRBV4-1 to TRBJ2-7; 9 bases line up with TRBD2. Trimming removed 2 bases from V and 7 bases from J; junction bases left unmatched: 15. The CDR3 contains 17 residues. Germline V CDR1 and CDR2: MGHRA, YSYEKL.

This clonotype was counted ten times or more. DNA for the CDR3: TGTGCCTGGAGGCGCACAGATACGCAGTATTTT. Protein: CAWRRTDTQYF. This sequence joins TRBV30 and TRBJ2-3, with D uncertain. Trimming pared 3 bases from V and 1 base from J, leaving 2 bases between. The germline gives CDR1 GTSNPN, CDR2 SVGIG (reference sequence). CDR3 size: 11 residues.

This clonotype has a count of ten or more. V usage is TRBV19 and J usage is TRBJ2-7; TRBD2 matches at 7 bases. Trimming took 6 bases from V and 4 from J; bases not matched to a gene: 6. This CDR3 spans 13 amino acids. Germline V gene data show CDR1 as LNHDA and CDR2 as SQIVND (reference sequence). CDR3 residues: CASSLGGQYEQYF. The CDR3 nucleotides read TGTGCCAGTAGCTTGGGAGGGCAGTACGAGCAGTACTTC.

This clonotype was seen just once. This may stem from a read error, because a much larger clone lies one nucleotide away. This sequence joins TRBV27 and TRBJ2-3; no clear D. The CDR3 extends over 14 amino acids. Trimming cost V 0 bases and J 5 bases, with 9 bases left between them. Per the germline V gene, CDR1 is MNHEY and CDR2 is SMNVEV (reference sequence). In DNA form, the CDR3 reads TGTGCCAGCAGTTTATCGGAAGGAATAGATACGCAGTATTTT. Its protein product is CASSLSEGIDTQYF.

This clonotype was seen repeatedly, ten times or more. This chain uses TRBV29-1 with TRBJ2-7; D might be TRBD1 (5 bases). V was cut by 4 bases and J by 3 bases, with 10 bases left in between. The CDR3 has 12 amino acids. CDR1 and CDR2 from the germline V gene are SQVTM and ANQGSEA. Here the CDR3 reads CSVVDQGYEQYF. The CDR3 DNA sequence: TGCAGCGTTGTCGATCAGGGCTACGAGCAGTACTTC.

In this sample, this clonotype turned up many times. The CDR3 region is CASSPDRGRFAEAFF. CDR3 coding DNA: TGTGCCAGCTCACCCGACAGGGGAAGGTTCGCTGAAGCTTTCTTT. J is TRBJ1-1 and V is TRBV18, with 8 nucleotides matching TRBD1. The trim removed 3 bases at V and 6 bases at J, leaving 9 bases unmatched. CDR3 length: 15 residues. CDR1 and CDR2 (germline): KGHSH, LQKENI.

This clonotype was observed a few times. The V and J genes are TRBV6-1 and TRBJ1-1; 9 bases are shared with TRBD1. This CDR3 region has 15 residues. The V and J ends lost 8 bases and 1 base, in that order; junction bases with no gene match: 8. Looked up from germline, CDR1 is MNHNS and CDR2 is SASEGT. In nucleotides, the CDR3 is TGTGCCAGCTCGCGTCCGGGACAGGGGAACACTGAAGCTTTCTTT. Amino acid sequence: CASSRPGQGNTEAFF.

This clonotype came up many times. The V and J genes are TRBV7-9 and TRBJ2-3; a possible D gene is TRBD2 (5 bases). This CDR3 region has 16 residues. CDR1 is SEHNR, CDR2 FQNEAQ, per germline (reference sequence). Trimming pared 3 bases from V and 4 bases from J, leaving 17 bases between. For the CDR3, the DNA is TGTGCCAGCAGCTTGCGTCCTCCCGGGATCGCAGATACGCAGTATTTT. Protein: CASSLRPPGIADTQYF.

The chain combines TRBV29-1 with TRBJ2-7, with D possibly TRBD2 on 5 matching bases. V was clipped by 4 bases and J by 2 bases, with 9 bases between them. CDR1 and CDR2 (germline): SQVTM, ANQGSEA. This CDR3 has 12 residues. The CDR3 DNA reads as TGCAGCGTTGCAGGAGGTCCCTACGAGCAGTACTTC. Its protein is CSVAGGPYEQYF.

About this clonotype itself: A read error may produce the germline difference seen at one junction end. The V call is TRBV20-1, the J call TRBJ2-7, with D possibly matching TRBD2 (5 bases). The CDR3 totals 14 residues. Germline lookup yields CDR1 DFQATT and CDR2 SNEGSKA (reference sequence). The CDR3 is CSTRDDGRSYEQYF. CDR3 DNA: TGCAGTACTAGAGATGACGGTCGCTCCTACGAGCAGTACTTC.

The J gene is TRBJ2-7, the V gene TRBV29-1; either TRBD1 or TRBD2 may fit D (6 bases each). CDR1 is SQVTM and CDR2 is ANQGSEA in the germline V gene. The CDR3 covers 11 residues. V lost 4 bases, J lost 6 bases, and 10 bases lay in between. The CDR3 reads CSVGGACEQYF. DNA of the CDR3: TGCAGCGTTGGGGGGGCCTGCGAGCAGTACTTC.

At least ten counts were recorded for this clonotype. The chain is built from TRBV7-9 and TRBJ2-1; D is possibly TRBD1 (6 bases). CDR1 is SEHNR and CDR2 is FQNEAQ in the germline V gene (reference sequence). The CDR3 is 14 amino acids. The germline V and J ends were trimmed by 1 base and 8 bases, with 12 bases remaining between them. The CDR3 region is CASSLEDEGDEQFF. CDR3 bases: TGTGCCAGCAGCTTAGAGGACGAGGGGGATGAGCAGTTCTTC.

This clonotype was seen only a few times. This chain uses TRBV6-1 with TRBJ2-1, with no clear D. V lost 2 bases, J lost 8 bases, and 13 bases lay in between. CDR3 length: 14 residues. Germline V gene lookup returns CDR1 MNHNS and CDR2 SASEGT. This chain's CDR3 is CASSEMEGRDEQFF. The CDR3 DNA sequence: TGTGCCAGCAGTGAAATGGAAGGTAGAGATGAGCAGTTCTTC.

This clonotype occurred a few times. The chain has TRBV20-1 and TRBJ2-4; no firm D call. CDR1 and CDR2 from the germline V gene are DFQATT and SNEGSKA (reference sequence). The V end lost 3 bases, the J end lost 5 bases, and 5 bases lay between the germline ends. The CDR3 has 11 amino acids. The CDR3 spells CSASKENIQYF. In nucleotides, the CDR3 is TGCAGTGCTAGTAAGGAAAACATTCAGTACTTC.

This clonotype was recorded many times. The CDR3 DNA is TGTGCCAGTAGCCGGACTAGCGGGCGGTACTCCTACAATGAGCAGTTCTTC. Translation gives CASSRTSGRYSYNEQFF. This sequence joins TRBV19 and TRBJ2-1, with 11 bases matching TRBD2. Germline V gene lookup returns CDR1 LNHDA and CDR2 SQIVND (reference sequence). CDR3 length: 17 residues. J lost 0 bases, V lost 6 bases, and 7 bases had no gene match.

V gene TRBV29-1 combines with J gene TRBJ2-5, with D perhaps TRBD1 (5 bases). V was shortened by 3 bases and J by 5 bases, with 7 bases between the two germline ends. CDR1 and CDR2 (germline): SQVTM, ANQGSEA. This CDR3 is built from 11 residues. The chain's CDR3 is CSVEKGETQYF. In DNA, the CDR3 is TGCAGCGTTGAGAAGGGGGAGACCCAGTACTTC.

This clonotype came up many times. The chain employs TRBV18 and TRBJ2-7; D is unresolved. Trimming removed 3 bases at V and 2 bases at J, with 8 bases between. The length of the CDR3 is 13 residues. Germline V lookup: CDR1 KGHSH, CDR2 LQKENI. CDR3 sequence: CASSPARTYEQYF. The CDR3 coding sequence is TGTGCCAGCTCACCGGCTAGGACCTACGAGCAGTACTTC. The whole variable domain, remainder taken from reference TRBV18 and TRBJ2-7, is NAGVMQNPRHLVRRRGQEARLRCSPMKGHSHVYWYRQLPEEGLKFMVYLQKENIIDESGMPKERFSAEFPKEGPSILRIQQVVRGDSAAYFCASSPARTYEQYFGPGTRLTVT.

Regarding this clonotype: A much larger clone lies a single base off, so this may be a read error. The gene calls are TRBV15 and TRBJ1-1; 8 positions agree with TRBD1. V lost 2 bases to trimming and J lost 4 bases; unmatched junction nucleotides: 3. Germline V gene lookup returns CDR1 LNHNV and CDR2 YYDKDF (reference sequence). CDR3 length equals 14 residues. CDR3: CATSRPQGGTEAFF. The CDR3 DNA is TGTGCCACCAGCAGACCACAGGGGGGCACTGAAGCTTTCTTT. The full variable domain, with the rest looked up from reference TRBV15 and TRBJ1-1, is DAMVIQNPRYQVTQFGKPVTLSCSQTLNHNVMYWYQQKSSQAPKLLFHYYDKDFNNEADTPDNFQSRRPNTSFCFLDIRSPGLGDTAMYLCATSRPQGGTEAFFGQGTRLTVV.

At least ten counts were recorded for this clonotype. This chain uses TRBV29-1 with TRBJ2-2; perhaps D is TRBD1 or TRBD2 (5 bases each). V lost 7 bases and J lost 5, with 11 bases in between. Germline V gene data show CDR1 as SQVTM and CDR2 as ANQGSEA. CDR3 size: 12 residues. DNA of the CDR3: TGCAGCGCCCGGGGCAGGACCGGGGAGCTGTTTTTT. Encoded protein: CSARGRTGELFF.

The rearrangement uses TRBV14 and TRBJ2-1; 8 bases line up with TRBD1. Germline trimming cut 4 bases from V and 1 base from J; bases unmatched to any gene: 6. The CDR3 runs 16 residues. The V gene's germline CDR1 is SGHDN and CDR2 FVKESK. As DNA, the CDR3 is TGTGCCAGCAGCCGGAACAGGGGGACTTCCTACAATGAGCAGTTCTTC. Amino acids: CASSRNRGTSYNEQFF.

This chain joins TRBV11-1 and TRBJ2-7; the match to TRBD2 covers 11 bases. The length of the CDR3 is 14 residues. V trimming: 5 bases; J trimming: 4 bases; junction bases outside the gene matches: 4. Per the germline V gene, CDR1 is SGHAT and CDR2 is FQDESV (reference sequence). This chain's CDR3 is CASSRGLAEYEQYF. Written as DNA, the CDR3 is TGTGCCAGCAGCAGGGGACTAGCGGAATACGAGCAGTACTTC.

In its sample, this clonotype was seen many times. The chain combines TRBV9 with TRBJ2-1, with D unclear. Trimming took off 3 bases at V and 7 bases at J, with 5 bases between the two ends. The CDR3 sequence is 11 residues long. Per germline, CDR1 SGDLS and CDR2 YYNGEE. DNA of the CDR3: TGTGCCAGCAGCGGACTGAATGAGCAGTTCTTC. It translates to CASSGLNEQFF. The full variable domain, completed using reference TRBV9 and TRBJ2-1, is DSGVTQTPKHLITATGQRVTLRCSPRSGDLSVYWYQQSLDQGLQFLIQYYNGEERAKGNILERFSAQQFPDLHSELNLSSLELGDSALYFCASSGLNEQFFGPGTRLTVL.

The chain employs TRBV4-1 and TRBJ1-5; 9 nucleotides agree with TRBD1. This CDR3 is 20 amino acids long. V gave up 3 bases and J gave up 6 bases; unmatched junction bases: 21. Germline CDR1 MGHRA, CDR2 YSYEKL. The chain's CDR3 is CASSHPPGTGFVITSQPQHF. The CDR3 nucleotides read TGCGCCAGCAGCCACCCACCTGGGACAGGGTTTGTGATAACTAGTCAGCCCCAGCATTTT.